These T cell receptor beta chains were read from a single sample in a study of cytomegalovirus exposure and HLA in healthy donors. Produced via immunoSEQ multiplex PCR; TCRdb's table is partial and in-frame only. The repertoire includes approximately 170,000 clones, around 84% of them detected once, and 1% sits in the top ten. Sample: PBMCs. The source of these receptors is a boy aged 2-9 years in good health and CMV-seronegative. CDR3s include the opening cysteine and the closing phenylalanine or tryptophan. Fields, in order: J gene, V gene, D gene, clone size, CDR3 protein, CDR3 DNA. D genes are given only for firm matches. Part of the rows lack a size; the others show once, few, many or a class for expanded clones.

TRBJ2-1	TRBV7-9	TRBD2	NA	CASSLGAGDPYNEQFF	TGTGCCAGCAGCTTAGGGGCGGGGGACCCCTACAATGAGCAGTTCTTC
TRBJ1-1	TRBV7-9	NA	once	CASSFSTEAFF	TGTGCCAGCAGCTTCTCCACTGAAGCTTTCTTT
TRBJ2-3	TRBV19	NA	NA	CATQRVPSTDTQYF	TGTGCCACCCAGAGGGTTCCTAGCACAGATACGCAGTATTTT
TRBJ1-5	TRBV28	TRBD1	NA	CASSPSTGLGNQPQHF	TGTGCCAGCAGTCCTTCGACAGGGTTGGGCAATCAGCCCCAGCATTTT
TRBJ2-7	TRBV19	TRBD1	few	CASRDRDRGFVEQYF	TGTGCCAGTAGGGACCGGGACAGGGGTTTTGTCGAGCAGTACTTC
TRBJ2-5	TRBV28	NA	NA	CASSPPEYF	TGTGCCAGCAGTCCCCCCGAGTACTTC
TRBJ1-5	TRBV7-3	NA	NA	CASSLRTGLGQPQHF	TGTGCCAGCAGCTTACGAACAGGGCTGGGTCAGCCCCAGCATTTT
TRBJ1-5	TRBV28	TRBD1	NA	CASSLGTAYQPQHF	TGTGCCAGCAGTTTAGGGACAGCCTATCAGCCCCAGCATTTT
TRBJ2-1	TRBV5-1	TRBD2	NA	CASSSSPGGANEQFF	TGCGCCAGCAGCTCCTCACCGGGGGGTGCAAATGAGCAGTTCTTC
TRBJ2-7	TRBV18	TRBD2	NA	CASSHLLTGGLAGYEQYF	TGTGCCAGCTCTCACCTTTTGACGGGGGGACTAGCGGGATACGAGCAGTACTTC
TRBJ2-5	TRBV14	NA	NA	CASSQGPRETQYF	TGTGCCAGCAGCCAAGGGCCCCGCGAGACCCAGTACTTC
TRBJ2-1	TRBV5-1	TRBD1	NA	CASSSIDRGEQFF	TGCGCCAGCAGCTCGATAGACAGGGGGGAGCAGTTCTTC
TRBJ2-5	TRBV19	NA	NA	CASARGSETQYF	TGTGCCAGTGCCCGGGGGAGCGAGACCCAGTACTTC
TRBJ1-4	TRBV29-1	NA	NA	CSVGLGASGEKLFF	TGCAGCGTGGGCCTGGGGGCCTCGGGGGAAAAACTGTTTTTT
TRBJ1-5	TRBV27	NA	NA	CASSLWADQPQHF	TGTGCCAGCAGTTTGTGGGCAGATCAGCCCCAGCATTTT
TRBJ1-5	TRBV2	TRBD1	NA	CASVGTGGGQPQHF	TGTGCCAGCGTGGGCACAGGGGGCGGACAGCCCCAGCATTTT
TRBJ2-1	TRBV6-1	TRBD2	NA	CASSELVAGEGAAWNEQFF	TGTGCCAGCAGTGAATTGGTAGCGGGAGAGGGGGCGGCTTGGAATGAGCAGTTCTTC